These 28 T cell receptor beta chains originate from one sample sequenced in a study of graft-versus-host responses after intestinal transplantation. These receptors' targets are unknown. Assay used: immunoSEQ multiplex PCR; TCRdb lists only in-frame clones, some missing. The sample holds over 80,000 clones, about nine tenths seen once. The material was unstimulated CD4+ T cells sorted from spleen or lymph node cells, obtained before transplant. The receptors stem from a human donor who was the organ donor for an intestinal transplant.

The J gene is TRBJ2-7, the V gene TRBV6-5; 7 bases match TRBD1. Germline V gives CDR1 MNHEY, CDR2 SVGAGI. J lost 7 bases, V lost 6 bases, and 12 bases had no gene match. This CDR3 contains 14 residues. The CDR3 DNA reads TGTGCCAGCAGAATTGACAGGGCCCCCGGGGAGCAGTACTTC. This sequence encodes CASRIDRAPGEQYF.

The chain uses TRBV9 and TRBJ2-7; no reliable D call. The germline V gene encodes CDR1 SGDLS and CDR2 YYNGEE. Trimming removed 1 base at V and 1 base at J, with 9 bases between. CDR3 length: 14 amino acids. CDR3 sequence reads: CASSVNPGSYEQYF. CDR3 bases: TGTGCCAGCAGCGTAAATCCGGGTTCCTACGAGCAGTACTTC.

The chain has TRBV19 and TRBJ2-2; D gene ambiguous. The ends were cut back, 6 bases at V and 4 bases at J, with 6 bases in the middle. This CDR3 has 12 amino acids. Germline CDR1 reads LNHDA; CDR2 reads SQIVND (reference sequence). The CDR3 protein is CASSRFTGELFF. The CDR3 region has the DNA TGTGCCAGTAGCAGGTTCACCGGGGAGCTGTTTTTT.

CDR3 sequence reads: CASRSTGAEQYF. The DNA for the CDR3 is TGTGCCAGCAGATCTACAGGGGCCGAGCAGTACTTC. The chain uses TRBV11-2 and TRBJ2-5; TRBD1 aligns across 7 bases. The J call may be mistaken, given a closer DNA end match to TRBJ2-7. CDR3 size: 12 residues. CDR1 is SGHAT, CDR2 FQNNGV, per germline.

J is TRBJ2-7 and V is TRBV6-1; no clear D gene. V was cut by 4 bases and J by 3 bases, with 16 bases left in between. The CDR3 spans 15 residues. Germline V gene data show CDR1 as MNHNS and CDR2 as SASEGT. The CDR3 bases are TGTGCCAGCAGTGGGCCAATTAGCCAGTACTACGAGCAGTACTTC. Its translation: CASSGPISQYYEQYF.

This sequence joins TRBV7-2 and TRBJ2-3, with 10 positions matching TRBD2. The V gene's germline CDR1 is SGHTA and CDR2 FQGNSA. This CDR3 has 15 amino acids. The V segment lost 6 bases and the J segment 7 bases; nucleotides outside the gene matches: 10. The CDR3 nucleotides read TGTGCCAGCAGTTACAGCGGGGGGGCCTCGAATACGCAGTATTTT. It specifies CASSYSGGASNTQYF. The full variable domain, completed using reference TRBV7-2 and TRBJ2-3, is GAGVSQSPSNKVTEKGKDVELRCDPISGHTALYWYRQSLGQGLEFLIYFQGNSAPDKSGLPSDRFSAERTGGSVSTLTIQRTQQEDSAVYLCASSYSGGASNTQYFGPGTRLTVL.

In its sample, this clone was seen once. This chain links TRBV30 with TRBJ2-2; TRBD1 matches 9 bases. The CDR3 loop spans 13 amino acids. In germline, CDR1 is GTSNPN, CDR2 SVGIG (reference sequence). Germline trimming cut 4 bases from V and 6 bases from J; bases unmatched to any gene: 3. The CDR3 here is CAWNRGLSGELFF. CDR3 coding DNA: TGTGCCTGGAACAGGGGGCTATCCGGGGAGCTGTTTTTT.

The gene calls are TRBV5-5 and TRBJ1-6; a weak D match, TRBD1 (6 bases). Between the trimmed V and J ends, which lost 4 bases and 4 bases, there was a span of 18 bases. Germline CDR1 is SGHKS and CDR2 is YYEKEE (reference sequence). This CDR3 spans 17 amino acids. The CDR3 region has the DNA TGTGCCAGCAGCGACGCACCGGGACAAACTTATAATTCACCCCTCCACTTT. Translation gives CASSDAPGQTYNSPLHF.

This chain joins TRBV19 and TRBJ1-5; TRBD1 might be the D (5 bases). CDR1 LNHDA and CDR2 SQIVND come from the germline V gene (reference sequence). This CDR3 has 15 residues. V was trimmed by 8 bases and J by 0 bases, leaving 14 bases between them. The CDR3 here is CASGKGTLSNQPQHF. For the CDR3, the DNA is TGTGCCAGTGGGAAGGGGACTCTTAGCAATCAGCCCCAGCATTTT.

This clone came up once. The gene calls are TRBV9 and TRBJ1-2; 10 positions match TRBD1. V lost 3 bases and J lost 3; bases outside the gene matches: 2. The CDR3 loop spans 14 amino acids. The germline V gene encodes CDR1 SGDLS and CDR2 YYNGEE. CDR3 sequence: CASSEGQGYYGYTF. The CDR3 nucleotides are TGTGCCAGCAGCGAGGGACAGGGGTACTATGGCTACACCTTC.

J is TRBJ1-5 and V is TRBV29-1, with unresolved D. V was cut by 4 bases and J by 0 bases, with 4 bases left in between. The CDR3 has 12 residues. Germline CDR1 SQVTM, CDR2 ANQGSEA. CDR3 nucleotide sequence: TGCAGCGTTGGGCATAGCAATCAGCCCCAGCATTTT. Amino acid sequence: CSVGHSNQPQHF.

The V gene is TRBV11-2, the J gene TRBJ1-3; D perhaps matches TRBD1 (5 bases). With 1 base removed from V and 0 bases from J, the gap between germline ends came to 10 bases. This CDR3 is 16 amino acids long. The germline V gene encodes CDR1 SGHAT and CDR2 FQNNGV. The CDR3 DNA reads TGTGCCAGCAGCTTAGTAGACAGCCTCTCTGGAAACACCATATATTTT. Translated, it gives CASSLVDSLSGNTIYF.

The chain uses TRBV7-2 and TRBJ2-5, with D unresolved. The CDR3 runs 13 residues. Trimming removed 6 bases from V and 0 bases from J, with 8 bases in between. CDR1 is SGHTA and CDR2 is FQGNSA in the germline V gene. The DNA for the CDR3 is TGTGCCAGCAGATTGCGGTACCAAGAGACCCAGTACTTC. Its protein product is CASRLRYQETQYF.

This clone was observed a single time. The rearrangement joins TRBV19 to TRBJ1-2; 7 bases align to TRBD1. CDR1 is LNHDA, CDR2 SQIVND, per germline (reference sequence). The CDR3 is made up of 15 amino acids. The junction had 10 bases not matched to a gene; V was cut back by 5 bases and J by 4 bases. The CDR3 bases are TGTGCCAGTAGTCCTCAGACAGGGAGAAGCTATGGCTACACCTTC. This sequence encodes CASSPQTGRSYGYTF.

V is TRBV5-1 and J is TRBJ2-5, with 7 bases matching TRBD1. CDR3 size: 14 residues. Germline trimming cut 2 bases from V and 4 bases from J; bases unmatched to any gene: 5. Germline CDR1 SGHRS, CDR2 YFSETQ. The DNA for the CDR3 is TGCGCCAGCAGCTTAGCGTCAGGGGGAGAGACCCAGTACTTC. It codes for CASSLASGGETQYF.

This clone was picked up a small number of times. The rearrangement joins TRBV5-6 to TRBJ1-6; D is possibly TRBD1 (5 bases). V lost 0 bases to trimming and J lost 9 bases, with 10 bases between them. CDR1 SGHDT and CDR2 YYEEEE come from the germline V gene. This CDR3 has 14 residues. The CDR3, as DNA: TGTGCCAGCAGCTTGGTAGGGGTCAGTTCACCCCTCCACTTT. It specifies CASSLVGVSSPLHF.

This clone occurred once. This chain joins TRBV7-9 and TRBJ1-1; D may be TRBD1 (6 bases). Deletions cut 4 bases from V and 4 bases from J, with 13 bases between. Per the germline V gene, CDR1 is SEHNR and CDR2 is FQNEAQ (reference sequence). The CDR3 totals 14 residues. The chain's CDR3 is CASSSKGGSTEAFF. CDR3 nucleotides: TGTGCCAGCAGCTCCAAGGGGGGGTCCACTGAAGCTTTCTTT.

The chain joins TRBV4-2 to TRBJ2-5, with TRBD1 as a possible D gene (6 bases). Deletions cut 4 bases from V and 7 bases from J, with 13 bases between. Germline lookup yields CDR1 LGHNA and CDR2 YNFKEQ. The CDR3 length is 13 residues. DNA for the CDR3: TGTGCCAGCAGCCCAGGGGCTCAGGGGACCCAGTACTTC. This gives the protein CASSPGAQGTQYF.

V gene TRBV7-2 combines with J gene TRBJ1-1, with D unclear. Germline assignment: CDR1 SGHTA and CDR2 FQGNSA. The CDR3 has 16 amino acids. V gave up 5 bases and J gave up 3 bases, with 19 bases separating them. The chain's CDR3 is CASSLGPRGRDTEAFF. CDR3 DNA sequence: TGTGCCAGCAGCCTGGGCCCCCGAGGGAGAGACACTGAAGCTTTCTTT.

This clone has just one count. The chain carries TRBV12-5 and TRBJ2-2; TRBD1 aligns across 8 bases. The CDR3 loop spans 15 amino acids. Looked up from germline, CDR1 is LGHNT and CDR2 is FRNRAP. V was pared by 2 bases and J by 7 bases, with 6 bases of the junction left unmatched. The CDR3 loop reads CASGLIRTGNGELFF. DNA for the CDR3: TGTGCTAGTGGTTTGATCCGGACAGGGAACGGGGAGCTGTTTTTT.

J is TRBJ2-7 and V is TRBV5-4, with TRBD1 matching over 9 bases. Unmatched junction bases numbered 8, after V lost 4 bases and J lost 3 bases. The CDR3 sequence is 15 residues long. Germline values: CDR1 SGHNT, CDR2 YYREEE (reference sequence). The CDR3 DNA reads as TGTGCCAGCAGCCATGAACAGGGGGCCCTCTACGAGCAGTACTTC. Translated: CASSHEQGALYEQYF.

This chain links TRBV19 with TRBJ2-2; D is perhaps TRBD1 (6 bases). Trimming removed 5 bases at V and 4 bases at J, with 11 bases between. Germline CDR1 and CDR2: LNHDA and SQIVND (reference sequence). The CDR3 length is 14 residues. In DNA, the CDR3 is TGTGCCAGTAGTGTACAGGGTTCCACCGGGGAGCTGTTTTTT. This translates into CASSVQGSTGELFF. Based on the CDR3 plus reference TRBV19 and TRBJ2-2, the full variable domain is DGGITQSPKYLFRKEGQNVTLSCEQNLNHDAMYWYRQDPGQGLRLIYYSQIVNDFQKGDIAEGYSVSREKKESFPLTVTSAQKNPTAFYLCASSVQGSTGELFFGEGSRLTVL.

V and J are TRBV19 and TRBJ2-7; 9 positions agree with TRBD1. CDR3 length equals 13 residues. After removal of 5 bases from V and 6 bases from J, the junction contained 5 bases not matched to a gene. The germline CDR1 and CDR2 sequences are LNHDA and SQIVND (reference sequence). CDR3 sequence reads: CASSGTGTSEQYF. As DNA, the CDR3 is TGTGCCAGTAGTGGGACAGGGACTTCCGAGCAGTACTTC.

The chain is built from TRBV6-4 and TRBJ2-7, with D possibly being TRBD1 (6 bases). Looked up from germline, CDR1 is MRHNA and CDR2 is SNTAGT. The CDR3 totals 15 residues. V lost 5 bases to trimming and J lost 2 bases, with 16 bases between them. CDR3 sequence reads: CASSLQGWVTYEQYF. CDR3 sequence (DNA): TGTGCCAGCAGTTTACAGGGTTGGGTAACCTACGAGCAGTACTTC.

The CDR3, as DNA: TGTGCCAGCAGACCCCCGGGGGCCTACGAGCAGTACTTC. Its protein product is CASRPPGAYEQYF. The rearrangement links TRBV6-6 to TRBJ2-7; TRBD2 is a possible D gene (6 bases). The germline V and J ends were trimmed by 6 bases and 2 bases, with 11 bases remaining between them. Germline CDR1 is MNHNY and CDR2 is SVGAGI (reference sequence). There are 13 residues in the CDR3.

This clone was observed a single time. CDR3 loop: CASSGRVTNTEAFF. The CDR3 nucleotides are TGTGCCAGCAGCGGCCGGGTCACGAACACTGAAGCTTTCTTT. The rearrangement joins TRBV21-1 to TRBJ1-1. TRBV21-1 is listed as a pseudogene. This CDR3 is 14 amino acids long.

This clone was counted once. This chain uses TRBV18 with TRBJ1-6; 7 bases fit TRBD1. This CDR3 has 14 amino acids. CDR1 is KGHSH, CDR2 LQKENI, per germline. V shed 5 bases and J 7 bases; nucleotides not matched to a gene: 5. CDR3 region: CASSGQGVNSPLHF. CDR3 nucleotides: TGTGCCAGCTCAGGCCAGGGGGTCAATTCACCCCTCCACTTT.

This clone was observed once. J is TRBJ1-2 and V is TRBV2; the D gene is possibly TRBD1 (5 bases). V shed 6 bases and J shed 7 bases, with 12 bases lying between them. This CDR3 has 12 amino acids. Germline CDR1 is SNHLY and CDR2 is FYNNEI. The CDR3 spells CASRGDFSGYTF. The DNA for the CDR3 is TGTGCCAGCAGAGGGGACTTCAGTGGCTACACCTTC. The full variable domain, with the rest looked up from reference TRBV2 and TRBJ1-2, is EPEVTQTPSHQVTQMGQEVILRCVPISNHLYFYWYRQILGQKVEFLVSFYNNEISEKSEIFDDQFSVERPDGSNFTLKIRSTKLEDSAMYFCASRGDFSGYTFGSGTRLTVV.